This passage covers 5 T cell receptor beta chains from one sample sequenced in a study of OX40 agonist ivuxolimab in advanced cancers. The library was built by means of the immunoSEQ multiplex PCR assay. Not all clones reach the TCRdb copy of this immuneACCESS table, which keeps in-frame sequences only. Checked studies attribute under half of the gap to unresolved V genes and leave the rest unexplained. The sample has some 50,000 clones on record, roughly four fifths of them singletons. The ten largest make up approximately 0.69% of the sample. The sequencing here drew on CD4+ or CD8+ T cells sorted from blood, taken in a trial of the OX40 agonist ivuxolimab. These receptors originate from an adult with an advanced solid tumor such as melanoma, head and neck, liver or kidney cancer.

The rearrangement joins TRBV6-4 to TRBJ1-1, with D maybe TRBD1 (5 bases). Trimming took off 5 bases at V and 6 bases at J, with 19 bases between the two ends. The CDR3 sequence is 15 residues long. CDR1 MRHNA and CDR2 SNTAGT come from the germline V gene. This CDR3 is CASSRLLRTGAEAFF. CDR3 DNA: TGTGCCAGCAGTAGATTATTACGGACGGGGGCTGAAGCTTTCTTT.

The chain links TRBV6-1 to TRBJ2-7, with D unresolved. The CDR3 consists of 15 residues. V was pared by 6 bases and J by 5 bases, with 20 bases between. The germline V gene has CDR1 MNHNS and CDR2 SASEGT. CDR3 loop: CASREIAPALHEQYF. For the CDR3, the DNA is TGTGCCAGCAGAGAAATCGCCCCCGCTCTCCACGAGCAGTACTTC.

J is TRBJ1-3 and V is TRBV29-1; no reliable D call. The V gene's germline CDR1 is SQVTM and CDR2 ANQGSEA. The CDR3 has 12 residues. V lost 5 bases, J lost 2 bases, and 7 bases lay in between. CDR3 amino acids: CSVTVPGNTIYF. DNA of the CDR3: TGCAGCGTTACAGTTCCTGGAAACACCATATATTTT.

The chain couples TRBV19 to TRBJ1-3; D is ambiguous. CDR1 and CDR2 (germline): LNHDA, SQIVND (reference sequence). Deletions cut 3 bases from V and 0 bases from J, with 9 bases between. The CDR3 totals 15 residues. CDR3 sequence (DNA): TGTGCCAGTAGTATCAGAGGGAACTCTGGAAACACCATATATTTT. Encoded protein: CASSIRGNSGNTIYF.

The chain links TRBV21-1 to TRBJ2-5; the table names TRBD2, a call not compared with the DNA. TRBV21-1 is a pseudogene locus. This CDR3 region has 16 residues. In nucleotides, the CDR3 is TGTGCCAGCAGTCCCGACCGGGGATACAGTCAAGAGACCCAGTACTTC. Translated: CASSPDRGYSQETQYF.